Below, 23 T cell receptor beta chains from the same sample are listed, as sequenced in a study of molecular identifiers for immune sequencing clone quantification. TCRdb passed the PCR reads through MiXCR, listing each CDR3 protein once. Of 400,000 to 600,000 distinct CDR3 sequences listed, 20% to 25% were seen once; the top ten hold roughly 0.81%. Sequenced input: naive CD8+ T cells from blood, with Jurkat cell RNA spiked in. Stated subset: FACS-sorted CD8+CD4-CCR7+CD45RA+ naive T cells. These receptors originate from a human donor in good health. Some libraries in this study had Jurkat cell RNA spiked in.

On this clonotype: This could be a read error, since a much larger clone is one nucleotide away. The V and J genes are TRBV4-3 and TRBJ2-3; D is undetermined. CDR3 length equals 15 residues. Germline CDR1 is LGHNA and CDR2 is YSLEER. V lost 1 base and J lost 0, with 8 bases in between. CDR3 nucleotide sequence: TGCGCCAGCAGCCAAGGGCTGATTAGCACAGATACGCAGTATTTT. Translated: CASSQGLISTDTQYF.

Regarding this clonotype: A much larger clone lies a single base off, so this may be a read error. The CDR3 DNA follows: TGTGCCAGCAGGCTACAAGGGGATATCACTGAAGCTTTCTTT. Amino acid sequence: CASRLQGDITEAFF. V and J are TRBV6-5 and TRBJ1-1; weak D call: TRBD1 (5 bases). V was cut by 6 bases and J by 4 bases, with 15 bases left in between. Per germline, CDR1 MNHEY and CDR2 SVGAGI. This CDR3 is 14 amino acids long.

This clonotype was detected a few times. The chain joins TRBV24-1 to TRBJ2-7, with unresolved D. Trimming took 3 bases from V and 1 from J, leaving 9 bases between them. Per the germline V gene, CDR1 is KGHDR and CDR2 is SFDVKD. The CDR3 contains 14 residues. CDR3 bases: TGTGCCACCAGTGATACCAGTTCGTCCTACGAGCAGTACTTC. Protein: CATSDTSSSYEQYF.

With respect to this clonotype: A much larger clone lies a single base off, so this may be a read error. The rearrangement joins TRBV6-2 or TRBV6-3 to TRBJ2-3, with 9 bases fitting TRBD2. This CDR3 has 14 amino acids. Germline CDR1 MNHEY, CDR2 SVGEGT. Written as DNA, the CDR3 is TGTGCCGGCAGTTACGCGGGAGGGACAGATACGCAGTATTTT. It codes for CAGSYAGGTDTQYF.

As concerns this clonotype: One end of the junction is discordant with germline, which a read error may explain. CDR3 DNA: TGTACCAGCAGCCGTCAGGCGGATACATGGGAGACCCAGTACTTC. Translating it yields CTSSRQADTWETQYF. The rearrangement uses TRBV3-1 and TRBJ2-5; D is uncertain. This CDR3 contains 15 residues. Germline V lookup: CDR1 LGHDT, CDR2 YNNKEL (reference sequence).

This clonotype was detected ten times or more. The V and J genes are TRBV30 and TRBJ2-7; D not resolved. Germline CDR1 and CDR2: GTSNPN and SVGIG (reference sequence). CDR3 length: 12 amino acids. The ends were cut back, 1 base at V and 5 bases at J, with 9 bases in the middle. CDR3 DNA: TGTGCCTGGAGTGACCGGTCCCACGAGCAGTACTTC. It encodes CAWSDRSHEQYF.

The sample holds many counts of this clonotype. The rearrangement joins TRBV4-1 to TRBJ2-5, with D perhaps TRBD1 (5 bases). Trimming stripped 0 bases from V and 3 bases from J, with 11 bases between. This CDR3 has 15 residues. Germline CDR1 MGHRA, CDR2 YSYEKL. The CDR3, as DNA: TGCGCCAGCAGCCAAGAGGGGCGAGTTGAAGAGACCCAGTACTTC. Translating gives CASSQEGRVEETQYF.

Concerning this clonotype itself: Relative to the germline gene, one junction end is altered; a read error may explain this. The chain links TRBV6-5 to TRBJ1-1; D perhaps matches TRBD1 (6 bases). CDR3 length: 14 amino acids. Germline loops: CDR1 MNHEY, CDR2 SVGAGI. CDR3 amino acids: CAGSYSGGQTEAFF. CDR3 DNA sequence: TGTGCCGGCAGTTACTCGGGGGGCCAAACTGAAGCTTTCTTT.

In this sample, this clonotype turned up once. The chain uses TRBV4-1 and TRBJ1-2, with D unresolved. Germline V CDR1 and CDR2: MGHRA, YSYEKL. V was shortened by 0 bases and J by 4 bases, with 9 bases between the two germline ends. There are 14 residues in the CDR3. CDR3 DNA: TGCGCCAGCAGCCAAGATATTGCAGGCTATGGCTACACCTTC. Its protein is CASSQDIAGYGYTF.

The J gene is TRBJ1-4, the V gene TRBV6-2 or TRBV6-3, with 7 bases that match TRBD1. The CDR3 is made up of 18 amino acids. Germline V gene data show CDR1 as MNHEY and CDR2 as SVGEGT. After removal of 4 bases from V and 0 bases from J, the junction contained 11 bases not matched to a gene. CDR3 residues: CASSLYRDSTSTNEKLFF. CDR3 sequence (DNA): TGTGCCAGCAGTTTATACCGGGACAGCACCTCAACTAATGAAAAACTGTTTTTT.

This clonotype was detected a few times. The genes are TRBV7-8 and TRBJ1-5; TRBD1 might be the D (6 bases). V was trimmed by 2 bases and J by 0 bases, leaving 17 bases between them. Germline V gene lookup returns CDR1 SGHVS and CDR2 FQNEAQ. This CDR3 has 18 amino acids. CDR3: CASSLTRTAGYSNQPQHF. In DNA form, the CDR3 reads TGTGCCAGCAGCTTAACCCGGACAGCAGGATATAGCAATCAGCCCCAGCATTTT.

J is TRBJ2-3 and V is TRBV27; TRBD2 agrees at 14 bases. V gave up 5 bases and J gave up 6 bases; unmatched junction bases: 10. The CDR3 totals 17 residues. CDR1 is MNHEY and CDR2 is SMNVEV in the germline V gene (reference sequence). CDR3 sequence: CASSLGLAGGYGDTQYF. The CDR3, as DNA: TGTGCCAGCAGTCTCGGACTAGCGGGAGGTTACGGTGATACGCAGTATTTT.

The chain is built from TRBV5-4 and TRBJ2-7; 8 nucleotides line up with TRBD2. The CDR3 contains 14 residues. CDR1 is SGHNT, CDR2 YYREEE, per germline (reference sequence). The trim removed 2 bases at V and 7 bases at J, leaving 8 bases unmatched. This CDR3 reads CASSFSGEAIEQYF. The CDR3 bases are TGTGCCAGCAGCTTTAGCGGGGAGGCCATTGAGCAGTACTTC.

This clonotype was observed at least ten times. This sequence joins TRBV29-1 and TRBJ2-2, with D possibly TRBD1 on 7 matching bases. Germline lookup yields CDR1 SQVTM and CDR2 ANQGSEA. V was cut by 6 bases and J by 2 bases, with 16 bases left in between. CDR3 length: 15 amino acids. For the CDR3, the DNA is TGCAGCGTCGCGGGGCAGGGGGTTAACACCGGGGAGCTGTTTTTT. This translates into CSVAGQGVNTGELFF.

This clonotype came up a few times. The V call is TRBV9, the J call TRBJ2-7; D tentatively reads TRBD1 or TRBD2 (6 bases each). The CDR3 is made up of 17 amino acids. The V gene lost 0 bases and the J gene lost 0 bases, with 16 bases spanning the gap. Germline CDR1 is SGDLS and CDR2 is YYNGEE. CDR3 sequence: CASSVGSGASSSYEQYF. The CDR3 region has the DNA TGTGCCAGCAGCGTAGGATCGGGGGCATCGAGCTCCTACGAGCAGTACTTC.

The table lists this clonotype with a few counts. This sequence joins TRBV7-2 and TRBJ2-7; 8 nucleotides align to TRBD2. Trimming at V came to 2 bases and at J to 4 bases, leaving 4 bases not matched to a gene. Germline values: CDR1 SGHTA, CDR2 FQGNSA. The length of the CDR3 is 14 residues. The CDR3: CASSLWREAYEQYF. CDR3 bases: TGTGCCAGCAGCTTATGGCGGGAGGCATACGAGCAGTACTTC.

This clonotype was picked up many times. The CDR3 region is CASSLGTSGSKNQETQYF. The CDR3 DNA sequence: TGTGCCAGCAGCTTAGGGACTAGCGGGAGCAAAAACCAAGAGACCCAGTACTTC. The chain combines TRBV7-8 with TRBJ2-5, with TRBD2 matching 13 bases. Germline CDR1 is SGHVS and CDR2 is FQNEAQ. The CDR3 consists of 18 residues. Trimming cost V 1 base and J 0 bases; bases outside gene matches: 5.

The chain couples TRBV28 to TRBJ2-2, with TRBD2 matching 11 bases. This CDR3 is 19 amino acids long. V lost 1 base and J lost 8; bases outside the gene matches: 15. The germline V gene has CDR1 MDHEN and CDR2 SYDVKM. The DNA of the CDR3 is TGTGCCAGCAGTTTATACGCCCTAGGGACTAGCGGTATCACAGGGGAGCTGTTTTTT. It is translated as CASSLYALGTSGITGELFF.

This clonotype was counted many times. V is TRBV20-1 and J is TRBJ2-7; no clear D gene. There are 11 residues in the CDR3. Trimming removed 3 bases at V and 3 bases at J, with 6 bases between. CDR1 is DFQATT, CDR2 SNEGSKA, per germline (reference sequence). The CDR3 here is CSASVSYEQYF. For the CDR3, the DNA is TGCAGTGCTAGTGTGAGCTACGAGCAGTACTTC.

The chain uses TRBV6-2 or TRBV6-3 and TRBJ1-5; perhaps TRBD1 as D (5 bases). V was clipped by 5 bases and J by 3 bases, with 14 bases between them. The length of the CDR3 is 15 residues. Germline lookup yields CDR1 MNHEY and CDR2 SVGEGT. This CDR3 reads CASSDLGTVNQPQHF. CDR3 nucleotides: TGTGCCAGCAGTGACCTAGGGACGGTCAATCAGCCCCAGCATTTT.

This clonotype was counted a single time. The V call is TRBV4-1, the J call TRBJ2-3, with D maybe TRBD2 (6 bases). The germline CDR1 and CDR2 sequences are MGHRA and YSYEKL. The V end lost 0 bases, the J end lost 2 bases, and 15 bases lay between the germline ends. This CDR3 is built from 17 residues. The CDR3 sequence is CASSQEDSSAYTDTQYF. CDR3 DNA sequence: TGCGCCAGCAGCCAAGAGGATTCTAGCGCTTACACAGATACGCAGTATTTT.

This clonotype was detected many times. J is TRBJ2-2 and V is TRBV7-9; 10 nucleotides match TRBD2. Germline lookup yields CDR1 SEHNR and CDR2 FQNEAQ (reference sequence). Trimming removed 2 bases from V and 1 base from J; junction bases left unmatched: 4. The CDR3 loop spans 17 amino acids. The CDR3 here is CASSLPGLARNTGELFF. CDR3 nucleotide sequence: TGTGCCAGCAGCTTACCGGGACTAGCGAGGAACACCGGGGAGCTGTTTTTT.

This clonotype was found many times. The gene calls are TRBV7-2 and TRBJ2-7; 9 bases agree with TRBD1. The V gene end was trimmed by 0 bases and the J gene end by 7 bases; junction bases not matched to a gene: 7. CDR1 and CDR2 (germline): SGHTA, FQGNSA. The CDR3 loop spans 15 amino acids. The DNA for the CDR3 is TGTGCCAGCAGCTTAGCACCACGGACAGGGGAAGAGCAGTACTTC. Its protein is CASSLAPRTGEEQYF.